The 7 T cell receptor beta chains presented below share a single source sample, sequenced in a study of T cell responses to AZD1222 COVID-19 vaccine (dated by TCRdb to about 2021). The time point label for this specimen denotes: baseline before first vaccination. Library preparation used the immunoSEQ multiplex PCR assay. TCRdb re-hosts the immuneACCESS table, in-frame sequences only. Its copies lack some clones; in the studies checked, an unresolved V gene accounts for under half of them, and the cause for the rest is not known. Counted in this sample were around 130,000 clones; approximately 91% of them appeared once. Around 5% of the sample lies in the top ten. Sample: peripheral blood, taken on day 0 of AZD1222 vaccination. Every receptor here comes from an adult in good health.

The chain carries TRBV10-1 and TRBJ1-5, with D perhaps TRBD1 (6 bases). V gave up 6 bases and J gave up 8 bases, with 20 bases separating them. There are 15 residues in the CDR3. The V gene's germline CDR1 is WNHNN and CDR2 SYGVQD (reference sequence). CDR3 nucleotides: TGCGCCAGCAGGCATATTAGACAGGTCGAGGAGCCCCAGCATTTT. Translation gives CASRHIRQVEEPQHF.

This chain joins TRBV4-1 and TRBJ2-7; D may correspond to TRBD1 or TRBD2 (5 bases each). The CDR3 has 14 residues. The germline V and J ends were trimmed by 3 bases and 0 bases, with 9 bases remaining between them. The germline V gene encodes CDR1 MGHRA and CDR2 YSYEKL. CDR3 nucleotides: TGCGCCAGCAGCCACGGGACGGCCTCCTACGAGCAGTACTTC. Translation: CASSHGTASYEQYF.

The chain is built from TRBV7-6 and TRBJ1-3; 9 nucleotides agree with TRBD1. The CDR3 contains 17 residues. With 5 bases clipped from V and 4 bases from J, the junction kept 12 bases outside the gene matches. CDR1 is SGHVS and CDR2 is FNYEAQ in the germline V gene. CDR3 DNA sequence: TGTGCCAGCAGCCCTTCCGGGACAGGGTTTTCCGGAAACACCATATATTTT. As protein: CASSPSGTGFSGNTIYF.

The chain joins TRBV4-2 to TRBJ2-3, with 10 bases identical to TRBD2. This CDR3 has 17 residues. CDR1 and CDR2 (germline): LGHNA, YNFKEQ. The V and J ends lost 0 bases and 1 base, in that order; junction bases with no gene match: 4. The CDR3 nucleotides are TGTGCCAGCAGCCAAGATCACGGGACTAGCGGCACAGATACGCAGTATTTT. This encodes CASSQDHGTSGTDTQYF.

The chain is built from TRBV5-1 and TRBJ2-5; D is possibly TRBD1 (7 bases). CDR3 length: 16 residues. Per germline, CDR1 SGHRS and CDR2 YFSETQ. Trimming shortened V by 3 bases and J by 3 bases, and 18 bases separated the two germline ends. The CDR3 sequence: CASSSRGGGIEETQYF. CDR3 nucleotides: TGCGCCAGCAGCTCCCGCGGAGGGGGCATCGAAGAGACCCAGTACTTC.

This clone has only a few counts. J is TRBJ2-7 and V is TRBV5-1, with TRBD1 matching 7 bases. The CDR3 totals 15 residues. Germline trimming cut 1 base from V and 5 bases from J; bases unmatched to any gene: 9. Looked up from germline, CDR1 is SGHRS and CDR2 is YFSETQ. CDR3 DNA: TGCGCCAGCAGCTTGAAGGACAGGTTCTTCAACGAGCAGTACTTC. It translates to CASSLKDRFFNEQYF. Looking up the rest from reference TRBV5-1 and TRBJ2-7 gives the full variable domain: KAGVTQTPRYLIKTRGQQVTLSCSPISGHRSVSWYQQTPGQGLQFLFEYFSETQRNKGNFPGRFSGRQFSNSRSEMNVSTLELGDSALYLCASSLKDRFFNEQYFGPGTRLTVT.

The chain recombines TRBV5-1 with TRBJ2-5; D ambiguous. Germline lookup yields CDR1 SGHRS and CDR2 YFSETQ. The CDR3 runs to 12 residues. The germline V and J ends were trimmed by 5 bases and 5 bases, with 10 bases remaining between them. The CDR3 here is CASRIGSETQYF. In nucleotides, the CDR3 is TGCGCCAGCAGAATTGGTTCCGAGACCCAGTACTTC.